This record concerns one T cell receptor (beta chain) sequence. Its antigen is as yet unknown. This record comes from a study of graft-versus-host responses after intestinal transplantation. Looking at the study overall: Every one of the recipients received anti-thymocyte globulin induction and afterwards took tacrolimus and steroids for around three years.

This CDR3 spans 16 amino acids. TCRdb's copy holds only in-frame clones and misses some; the assay was immunoSEQ multiplex PCR. Among 80,000 to 90,000 clones listed, just under 95% were seen once. Study results and limitations: Graft-donor T cell macrochimerism coincided with high graft-versus-host to host-versus-graft clonal ratios in allografts. Researchers found GvH clones in recipient marrow, and some showed up first in ileum or blood.

Material: unstimulated CD4+ T cells sorted from spleen or lymph node cells, obtained before intestinal transplant. The receptor was isolated from a human donor who received an intestinal transplant. The V gene is TRBV7-5, the J gene TRBJ1-1; whether TRBD1, the table's D call, matches the DNA was not checked. TRBV7-5 is a pseudogene locus. DNA of the CDR3: TGTGTCAGAGGCGTCAGGGGGAATTCCATGAACACTGAAGCTTTCTTT. The encoded protein is CVRGVRGNSMNTEAFF.